This T cell receptor (beta chain) was identified in a study of blood T cell repertoires in COVID-19. This clone was seen once. Participant age was roughly 18 to 89 years, and participants resided in roughly 24 US areas. In germline, CDR1 is SGHRS, CDR2 YFSETQ. The CDR3 spans 15 residues. The junction had 5 bases not matched to a gene; V was cut back by 0 bases and J by 9 bases. Profiling relied on immunoSEQ multiplex PCR, and the TCRdb table lists in-frame clones only, not all of them. The table shows around 360,000 clones, with around 87% occurring only once. This sequence originates from a man between 40 and 49 years old in a cohort exposed to, infected with or recovered from COVID-19 (not recorded which). The sample consisted of PBMCs or T cells enriched from blood (not recorded which). The rearrangement uses TRBV5-1 and TRBJ2-1, with 11 bases identical to TRBD2. The CDR3 protein is CASSLVPSGRTEQFF. The CDR3 DNA sequence: TGCGCCAGCAGCTTGGTGCCTAGCGGGAGGACTGAGCAGTTCTTC.